Listed here are 3 T cell receptor beta chains from one sample, sequenced in a study of OX40 agonist ivuxolimab in advanced cancers. TCRdb's table, derived via immunoSEQ multiplex PCR, lists solely in-frame clones and lacks some. This sample yields around 77,000 clones, of which roughly 90% are seen a single time; around 2.5% belongs to the top ten. This sample comprised CD4+ or CD8+ T cells sorted from blood, obtained in a trial of the OX40 agonist ivuxolimab. Source of these receptors: an adult with an advanced solid tumor such as melanoma, head and neck, liver or kidney cancer.

The rearrangement links TRBV5-4 to TRBJ1-2; D call uncertain. CDR1 is SGHNT, CDR2 YYREEE, per germline (reference sequence). V was trimmed by 2 bases and J by 8 bases, leaving 16 bases between them. This CDR3 contains 14 residues. The DNA for the CDR3 is TGTGCCAGCAGCTTTGGCAGCCGCTCCGACGGCTACACCTTC. Translated, it gives CASSFGSRSDGYTF.

The chain uses TRBV5-1 and TRBJ2-1; 7 bases match TRBD2. With 4 bases clipped from V and 5 bases from J, the junction kept 12 bases outside the gene matches. Germline CDR1 reads SGHRS; CDR2 reads YFSETQ. This CDR3 region has 16 residues. The CDR3: CASSPPRGRVDNEQFF. In DNA, the CDR3 is TGCGCCAGCAGCCCCCCCCGTGGGAGGGTCGACAATGAGCAGTTCTTC.

The chain links TRBV7-8 to TRBJ2-5, with D maybe TRBD1 (6 bases). The CDR3 has 14 amino acids. The germline V and J ends were trimmed by 4 bases and 0 bases, with 9 bases remaining between them. In germline, CDR1 is SGHVS, CDR2 FQNEAQ. This CDR3 reads CASSWGTNQETQYF. CDR3 DNA sequence: TGTGCCAGCAGCTGGGGGACAAACCAAGAGACCCAGTACTTC.